This T cell receptor (beta chain) was profiled in a study of naive and memory T cell subsets. Points from the study as a whole: This RNA-based method may be sensitive to activation-related transcript changes.

The SP2 primer and nested alpha and beta constant region primers amplified ligated cDNA in four rounds. From the 5' RACE reads, TCRdb called clonotypes with MiXCR, one entry per CDR3 protein. The sample records over 45,000 distinct CDR3 sequences, about 4.8% being singletons. This CDR3 region has 18 residues. Trimming at V came to 1 base and at J to 4 bases, leaving 11 bases not matched to a gene. The germline V gene encodes CDR1 SGHRS and CDR2 YFSETQ. In its sample, this clonotype was seen many times. Its antigen is undetermined. The library had UMIs added by 3' ligation of an oligonucleotide to TCR cDNA. Whole blood, around 2.5 ml, came from adult healthy volunteers.

The chain uses TRBV5-1 and TRBJ2-2, with 9 bases aligning to TRBD1. The origin of this receptor is a female donor in good health. The CDR3 region is CASSLIVQGAAITGELFF. DNA of the CDR3: TGCGCCAGCAGCTTGATTGTACAGGGGGCAGCTATCACCGGGGAGCTGTTTTTT.